This entry concerns a single T cell receptor (beta chain). The data derive from a study of control samples from healthy donors and cancer patients. TCRdb's copy holds only in-frame clones and misses some; the assay was immunoSEQ multiplex PCR. The sample yields approximately 89,000 clones, over 65% seen once. Trimming took off 0 bases at V and 6 bases at J, with 3 bases between the two ends. This CDR3 contains 12 residues. Germline V gene data show CDR1 as LNHDA and CDR2 as SQIVND (reference sequence). This chain links TRBV19 with TRBJ1-5; D call uncertain. Sample: blood. The origin of this receptor is a woman aged 40-49 years in good health. The CDR3 loop reads CASSIESQPQHF. The CDR3 DNA is TGTGCCAGTAGTATAGAGAGTCAGCCCCAGCATTTT. Full variable domain (outside the CDR3, taken from reference TRBV19 and TRBJ1-5): DGGITQSPKYLFRKEGQNVTLSCEQNLNHDAMYWYRQDPGQGLRLIYYSQIVNDFQKGDIAEGYSVSREKKESFPLTVTSAQKNPTAFYLCASSIESQPQHFGDGTRLSIL.